The 30 T cell receptor beta chains in this list originate from one sample, sequenced in a study of cytomegalovirus exposure and HLA in healthy donors. Both 60 Vbeta primers and 13 Jbeta primers went into the PCR. Clones were read by immunoSEQ multiplex PCR, and TCRdb kept only the in-frame ones, dropping some. The data show about 150,000 clones, with roughly 74% seen just once and approximately 2.8% held by the top ten. The sequenced material came from PBMCs. The receptors shown here come from a man younger than 35 in good health and CMV-seronegative.

The chain joins TRBV5-8 to TRBJ1-1; D gene ambiguous. Per the germline V gene, CDR1 is SGHTS and CDR2 is YDEGEE. The CDR3 totals 13 residues. Trimming left V 4 bases short and J 3 bases short, with 10 bases between. The CDR3 DNA reads TGTGCCAGCAGCATCGCGGTGGACACTGAAGCTTTCTTT. Amino acids: CASSIAVDTEAFF.

This chain's CDR3 is CASSIDLPSGGHYNEQFF. The CDR3 DNA follows: TGTGCCAGTAGTATAGACCTTCCTAGCGGGGGACACTACAATGAGCAGTTCTTC. This chain connects TRBV19 to TRBJ2-1; the match to TRBD2 covers 10 bases. The CDR3 extends over 18 amino acids. Germline V gene data show CDR1 as LNHDA and CDR2 as SQIVND (reference sequence). V trimming: 0 bases; J trimming: 3 bases; junction bases outside the gene matches: 8.

J is TRBJ1-5 and V is TRBV27; 9 nucleotides line up with TRBD1. The germline V gene has CDR1 MNHEY and CDR2 SMNVEV (reference sequence). J gave up 1 base and V 5 bases, and 6 bases lay outside the gene matches. CDR3 size: 16 residues. As DNA, the CDR3 is TGTGCCAGCAGTCCTTCGACAGGGGGGAGCAATCAGCCCCAGCATTTT. Protein sequence: CASSPSTGGSNQPQHF.

This clone was seen a handful of times. The V call is TRBV5-1, the J call TRBJ2-5; D remains unclear. This CDR3 is 14 amino acids long. Germline V lookup: CDR1 SGHRS, CDR2 YFSETQ. V was trimmed by 1 base and J by 4 bases, leaving 11 bases between them. The CDR3 DNA reads as TGCGCCAGCAGCTTGTTGCAGGAAGGAGAGACCCAGTACTTC. Its translation is CASSLLQEGETQYF.

The chain couples TRBV6-5 to TRBJ2-5, with D tentatively TRBD2 (5 bases). The better agreement between TRBJ2-7 and the DNA end casts doubt on the J call. CDR3 size: 13 residues. Germline values: CDR1 MNHEY, CDR2 SVGAGI. The CDR3 bases are TGTGCCACCCTAAGACAAGGAGGTTACGAGCAGTACTTC. Its protein product is CATLRQGGYEQYF.

The V and J genes are TRBV6-6 and TRBJ1-2; 7 nucleotides agree with TRBD1. This CDR3 contains 13 residues. Germline V gene sequence: CDR1 MNHNY, CDR2 SVGAGI (reference sequence). The junction had 5 bases not matched to a gene; V was cut back by 6 bases and J by 4 bases. CDR3 loop: CASSLDRSYGYTF. The CDR3 DNA reads as TGTGCCAGCAGCCTGGACAGGAGCTATGGCTACACCTTC.

To note about this clone: The junction differs from germline at one of its ends, possibly a read error. The V gene is TRBV11-2, the J gene TRBJ2-6, with a tentative D call TRBD2 (6 bases). CDR3 size: 16 residues. In germline, CDR1 is SGHAT, CDR2 FQNNGV. CDR3 amino acids: CASSWGGLPGANGLTF. The CDR3, as DNA: TGTGCCAGCAGCTGGGGAGGCCTGCCTGGGGCCAACGGCCTGACTTTC.

Notes on this clone: The germline gene is not matched at one end of the junction; a read error may be the cause. This chain uses TRBV6-6 with TRBJ2-6; D may be TRBD2 (6 bases). Germline V CDR1 and CDR2: MNHNY, SVGAGI (reference sequence). The CDR3 runs to 14 residues. The CDR3 DNA reads as TGTGCCAGCAGTTATCGAGGAGGGGCCAACGGCCTGACTTTC. Translation gives CASSYRGGANGLTF.

V usage is TRBV2 and J usage is TRBJ1-4, with no clear D. Trimming cost V 4 bases and J 0 bases, with 12 bases left between them. Germline loops: CDR1 SNHLY, CDR2 FYNNEI. The CDR3 loop spans 16 amino acids. The CDR3 protein is CASSVGRGSTNEKLFF. The CDR3 DNA follows: TGTGCCAGCAGTGTCGGACGGGGATCAACTAATGAAAAACTGTTTTTT.

The chain links TRBV7-2 to TRBJ2-5; the match to TRBD2 covers 11 bases. The J call is doubtful: the DNA matches TRBJ2-7 better. CDR3 length: 17 residues. Germline V gene sequence: CDR1 SGHTA, CDR2 FQGNSA. Here the CDR3 DNA reads TGTGCCAGCAGCTTATATCCGAGACTAGCGGGGAGAGACGAGCAGTACTTC. This encodes CASSLYPRLAGRDEQYF.

This sequence joins TRBV7-9 and TRBJ1-2; a weak D match, TRBD1 (6 bases). CDR3 length equals 14 residues. Germline CDR1 SEHNR, CDR2 FQNEAQ (reference sequence). The V end lost 5 bases, the J end lost 4 bases, and 14 bases lay between the germline ends. For the CDR3, the DNA is TGTGCCAGCAGCCCACCCAGGGGAAGCTATGGCTACACCTTC. It yields the protein CASSPPRGSYGYTF.

The chain is built from TRBV6-5 and TRBJ2-3; D remains ambiguous. V was trimmed by 5 bases and J by 6 bases, leaving 15 bases between them. Germline-derived CDR1 and CDR2 are MNHEY and SVGAGI. The length of the CDR3 is 14 residues. The DNA of the CDR3 is TGTGCCAGCAGTCCCGGAGCTTCCCCGGATACGCAGTATTTT. This encodes CASSPGASPDTQYF.

J is TRBJ2-1 and V is TRBV5-5, with TRBD2 matching over 10 bases. V trimming: 2 bases; J trimming: 3 bases; junction bases outside the gene matches: 2. The CDR3 sequence is 15 residues long. The germline V gene encodes CDR1 SGHKS and CDR2 YYEKEE (reference sequence). The CDR3 bases are TGTGCCAGCAGCTTTATAGCGGGGGGCTACAATGAGCAGTTCTTC. The encoded protein is CASSFIAGGYNEQFF.

This clone was observed a handful of times. The chain recombines TRBV6-6 with TRBJ2-1; the match to TRBD2 covers 11 bases. Trimming took 1 base from V and 9 from J; bases not matched to a gene: 5. Germline values: CDR1 MNHNY, CDR2 SVGAGI (reference sequence). The CDR3 runs to 15 residues. This CDR3 is CASSYFSGGAGEQFF. CDR3 sequence (DNA): TGTGCCAGCAGTTACTTTAGCGGGGGGGCGGGTGAGCAGTTCTTC.

A word on this clone: This sample also contains other DNA sequences that code for the same CDR3. This chain links TRBV5-6 with TRBJ1-1; no clear D. Trimming left V 7 bases short and J 4 bases short, with 11 bases between. This CDR3 comprises 12 residues. From germline, CDR1 is SGHDT and CDR2 YYEEEE. CDR3 region: CASGGLGTEAFF. The CDR3 DNA is TGTGCCAGCGGAGGATTAGGCACTGAAGCTTTCTTT.

The chain employs TRBV19 and TRBJ2-1; TRBD2 aligns across 9 bases. Trimming cost V 3 bases and J 2 bases; bases outside gene matches: 2. Germline CDR1 LNHDA, CDR2 SQIVND (reference sequence). The CDR3 sequence is 15 residues long. The CDR3 DNA reads TGTGCCAGTAGTATCCGCGGGGGGGCCTACAATGAGCAGTTCTTC. It translates to CASSIRGGAYNEQFF.

V gene TRBV10-2 combines with J gene TRBJ1-5; 10 bases line up with TRBD1. This CDR3 is built from 17 residues. J gave up 2 bases and V 3 bases, and 7 bases lay outside the gene matches. The germline V gene has CDR1 WSHSY and CDR2 SAAADI. CDR3 loop: CASSDPTGGWGNQPQHF. The CDR3 DNA follows: TGCGCCAGCAGTGATCCGACAGGGGGCTGGGGCAATCAGCCCCAGCATTTT.

The chain combines TRBV19 with TRBJ1-2; tentatively, D is TRBD1 (5 bases). The CDR3 totals 13 residues. V lost 7 bases to trimming and J lost 7 bases, with 16 bases between them. CDR1 and CDR2 (germline): LNHDA, SQIVND (reference sequence). DNA of the CDR3: TGTGCCAGTACAGGGCGCCTCGTAGGTGGCTACACCTTC. This codes for CASTGRLVGGYTF. The full variable domain, completed using reference TRBV19 and TRBJ1-2, is DGGITQSPKYLFRKEGQNVTLSCEQNLNHDAMYWYRQDPGQGLRLIYYSQIVNDFQKGDIAEGYSVSREKKESFPLTVTSAQKNPTAFYLCASTGRLVGGYTFGSGTRLTVV.

V and J are TRBV29-1 and TRBJ1-1; weak D call: TRBD1 (5 bases). The CDR3 is 12 amino acids. Trimming took off 4 bases at V and 11 bases at J, with 17 bases between the two ends. The germline CDR1 and CDR2 sequences are SQVTM and ANQGSEA. In nucleotides, the CDR3 is TGCAGCGTTGTGTTGGGCAGGGTTGGCGCTTTCTTT. Its protein is CSVVLGRVGAFF.

This chain links TRBV10-2 with TRBJ2-3; the match to TRBD2 covers 8 bases. Germline V CDR1 and CDR2: WSHSY, SAAADI. After removal of 2 bases from V and 6 bases from J, the junction contained 10 bases not matched to a gene. The CDR3 spans 16 residues. CDR3 sequence: CASSERLAGRADTQYF. The CDR3, as DNA: TGCGCCAGCAGTGAGAGGTTAGCGGGGAGGGCGGATACGCAGTATTTT.

The chain links TRBV2 to TRBJ2-4; 7 nucleotides align to TRBD1. The junction had 6 bases not matched to a gene; V was cut back by 4 bases and J by 3 bases. This CDR3 has 15 residues. Germline CDR1 reads SNHLY; CDR2 reads FYNNEI. The chain's CDR3 is CASSGTGDVKNIQYF. The CDR3 DNA is TGTGCCAGCAGTGGGACAGGCGACGTCAAAAACATTCAGTACTTC.

The V and J genes are TRBV5-1 and TRBJ2-5, with D perhaps TRBD2 (5 bases). Germline CDR1 SGHRS, CDR2 YFSETQ. Trimming left V 4 bases short and J 4 bases short, with 17 bases between. The CDR3 totals 15 residues. The CDR3 DNA follows: TGCGCCAGCAGCGCCGGACTGGCCCCCCGAGAGACCCAGTACTTC. It translates to CASSAGLAPRETQYF.

This sequence joins TRBV19 and TRBJ2-1; TRBD1 is a possible D gene (6 bases). Trimming removed 10 bases at V and 4 bases at J, with 14 bases between. The length of the CDR3 is 13 residues. CDR1 is LNHDA and CDR2 is SQIVND in the germline V gene (reference sequence). The DNA for the CDR3 is TGTGCCACTACGGACAGTTTGTACAATGAGCAGTTCTTC. This sequence encodes CATTDSLYNEQFF.

This sequence joins TRBV28 and TRBJ1-6; D ambiguous. The ends were cut back, 10 bases at V and 2 bases at J, with 21 bases in the middle. Germline V gene data show CDR1 as MDHEN and CDR2 as SYDVKM. CDR3 length: 17 amino acids. The CDR3 region is CATLPGSLFPYNSPLHF. CDR3 bases: TGTGCCACCCTTCCGGGAAGTCTCTTCCCCTATAATTCACCCCTCCACTTT.

The rearrangement uses TRBV5-6 and TRBJ2-1; D call uncertain. Germline V CDR1 and CDR2: SGHDT, YYEEEE. V lost 0 bases and J 0 bases, leaving 7 bases between the germline ends. CDR3 length: 15 residues. DNA of the CDR3: TGTGCCAGCAGCTTGGGTTATAGCTCCTACAATGAGCAGTTCTTC. This gives the protein CASSLGYSSYNEQFF.

The rearrangement joins TRBV29-1 to TRBJ2-1; 7 bases align to TRBD2. Looked up from germline, CDR1 is SQVTM and CDR2 is ANQGSEA. V shed 4 bases, J shed 5 bases, and the junction held 14 bases outside the gene matches. The CDR3 totals 16 residues. The CDR3: CSVVMSSGLKNNEQFF. The CDR3 DNA reads as TGCAGCGTTGTGATGTCTAGCGGCCTCAAGAACAATGAGCAGTTCTTC.

V usage is TRBV7-7 and J usage is TRBJ1-1; perhaps TRBD1 as D (6 bases). CDR3 length: 13 amino acids. Trimming stripped 4 bases from V and 10 bases from J, with 16 bases between. Germline V gives CDR1 SSHAT, CDR2 FNYEAQ (reference sequence). CDR3 region: CASSSQTGSPAFF. The CDR3 DNA follows: TGTGCCAGCAGCTCCCAAACAGGGTCTCCAGCTTTCTTT.

This chain links TRBV9 with TRBJ2-2; tentative D call: TRBD1 (6 bases). The germline V and J ends were trimmed by 2 bases and 7 bases, with 18 bases remaining between them. Germline CDR1 reads SGDLS; CDR2 reads YYNGEE. The CDR3 spans 16 residues. In DNA, the CDR3 is TGTGCCAGCAGCGTCATATTACAGGGTACTGGCGGGGAGCTGTTTTTT. This encodes CASSVILQGTGGELFF.

This rearrangement joins TRBV7-9 to TRBJ2-2; 7 bases fit TRBD1. The CDR3 extends over 14 amino acids. V shed 5 bases, J shed 5 bases, and the junction held 5 bases outside the gene matches. Germline assignment: CDR1 SEHNR and CDR2 FQNEAQ (reference sequence). Here the CDR3 DNA reads TGTGCCAGCAGCCACACAGGGGTGACCGGGGAGCTGTTTTTT. Its protein product is CASSHTGVTGELFF.

There are a few counts of this clone. The genes are TRBV19 and TRBJ2-6; TRBD1 might be the D (5 bases). Trimming took 3 bases from V and 0 from J, leaving 15 bases between them. The germline V gene encodes CDR1 LNHDA and CDR2 SQIVND (reference sequence). The CDR3 sequence is 18 residues long. DNA of the CDR3: TGTGCCAGTAGTATGGTAGGGGTTCGAAACTCTGGGGCCAACGTCCTGACTTTC. It encodes CASSMVGVRNSGANVLTF.